This T cell receptor beta chain came from a study of blood T cell repertoires in COVID-19. Overall study: T cells, B-cell-depleted T cells, or PBMCs supplied cDNA or gDNA.

Profiling relied on immunoSEQ multiplex PCR, and the TCRdb table lists in-frame clones only, not all of them. Seen here are a few hundred thousand clones, less than 90% observed once, and the top ten hold about 5%. With V trimmed by 2 bases and J by 1 base, 3 bases remained unmatched. The CDR3 covers 16 residues. CDR1 MGHRA and CDR2 YSYEKL come from the germline V gene. The V call is TRBV4-1, the J call TRBJ2-5; 11 nucleotides line up with TRBD2. The specimen was peripheral blood. This clonotype originated in a man in his 60s who had recovered from COVID-19. As DNA, the CDR3 is TGCGCCAGCAGCCAACTAGCGGGAGGTCTCCAAGAGACCCAGTACTTC. Amino acids: CASSQLAGGLQETQYF.